Below are 4 T cell receptor beta chains sequenced from a single sample in a study of blood T cell repertoires in COVID-19. Repertoires were generated with immunoSEQ multiplex PCR, while TCRdb's copy carries only in-frame clones and drops some. The sample includes around 150,000 clones, roughly 84% of them seen just once. Sequencing used peripheral blood. The receptors were gathered from a man younger than 45 with COVID-19, enrolled during active disease.

The V gene is TRBV18, the J gene TRBJ2-1; D uncertain. The CDR3 is 16 amino acids. V lost 0 bases, J lost 0 bases, and 9 bases lay in between. CDR1 KGHSH and CDR2 LQKENI come from the germline V gene. CDR3 nucleotide sequence: TGTGCCAGCTCACCACCTGTCATCGGCTCCTACAATGAGCAGTTCTTC. It specifies CASSPPVIGSYNEQFF.

The chain recombines TRBV28 with TRBJ2-4, with D perhaps matching TRBD2 (5 bases). CDR3 length: 15 residues. Germline V lookup: CDR1 MDHEN, CDR2 SYDVKM. The V end lost 3 bases, the J end lost 3 bases, and 12 bases lay between the germline ends. The CDR3 sequence: CASSLLGSNKNIQYF. The CDR3 DNA is TGTGCCAGCAGTTTGTTAGGGAGTAACAAAAACATTCAGTACTTC.

This rearrangement joins TRBV24-1 to TRBJ2-3; 7 bases align to TRBD2. Looked up from germline, CDR1 is KGHDR and CDR2 is SFDVKD. The CDR3 runs 18 residues. J gave up 4 bases and V 6 bases, and 18 bases lay outside the gene matches. Here the CDR3 DNA reads TGTGCCACCAGTCCCCAGGGATGGGGGGAGGGTGGCGCAGATACGCAGTATTTT. Translated, it gives CATSPQGWGEGGADTQYF.

The chain links TRBV9 to TRBJ2-3; possible D gene TRBD2, 5 bases. The germline V gene encodes CDR1 SGDLS and CDR2 YYNGEE. The CDR3 loop spans 14 amino acids. The V and J ends lost 3 bases and 1 base respectively, with 9 bases between them. Here the CDR3 reads CASSARSGTDTQYF. DNA for the CDR3: TGTGCCAGCAGCGCTCGTAGCGGCACAGATACGCAGTATTTT.